This TCR beta chain was sequenced during a study of shared clonotypes between healthy human individuals. Study-wide context: Participating donors consisted of a couple of women and a few men aged 18 to 49.

About this clone: The target antigen is unknown.

J was trimmed by 7 bases and V by 0 bases; bases with no gene match: 14. CDR1 and CDR2 (germline): LGHNA, YNFKEQ. CDR3 size: 18 residues. Per the authors' pipeline: Junction-only sequences produced by ImmunoSEQ had no quality scores, so filtering differed. Data came from immunoSEQ multiplex PCR; TCRdb stores just in-frame clones and leaves some out. V, J and clone size are taken as reported in that table, and D and trimming were inferred from the DNA itself. The table records approximately 1.5 million clones, 98% of them present only once. Partitioning of CD4+ cells yielded a CD45RA+ naive subset and a CD45RA-negative memory subset. Findings of the study overall: Non-shared clonotypes showed lower generation probabilities than clonotypes common to all four donors.

The chain employs TRBV4-2 and TRBJ2-7; the match to TRBD2 covers 11 bases. This TCR was recovered from a man aged 30 to 39 in good health. Sequenced input: naive CD4+ T cells sorted from blood. As to subset: CD45RA+ positively selected. The CDR3 nucleotides are TGTGCCAGCAGCCAAGATCAACTAGCGGGAGAAAAGAGTAAGGAGCAGTACTTC. Translated, it gives CASSQDQLAGEKSKEQYF.